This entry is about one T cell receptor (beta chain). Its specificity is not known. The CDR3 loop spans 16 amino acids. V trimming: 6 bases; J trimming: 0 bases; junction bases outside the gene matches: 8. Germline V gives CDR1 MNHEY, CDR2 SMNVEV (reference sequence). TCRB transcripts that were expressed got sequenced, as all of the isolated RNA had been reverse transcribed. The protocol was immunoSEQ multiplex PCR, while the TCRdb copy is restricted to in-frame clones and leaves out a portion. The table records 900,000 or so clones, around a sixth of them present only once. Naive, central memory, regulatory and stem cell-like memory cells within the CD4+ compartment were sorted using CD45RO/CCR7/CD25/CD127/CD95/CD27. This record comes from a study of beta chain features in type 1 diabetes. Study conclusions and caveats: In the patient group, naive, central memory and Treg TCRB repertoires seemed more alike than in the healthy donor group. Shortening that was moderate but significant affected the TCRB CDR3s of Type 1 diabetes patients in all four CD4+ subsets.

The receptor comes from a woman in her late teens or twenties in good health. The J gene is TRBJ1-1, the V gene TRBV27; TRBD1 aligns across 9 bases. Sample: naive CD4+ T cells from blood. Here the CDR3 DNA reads TGTGCCAGCAGGGGGGGGACAGGGACCATGAACACTGAAGCTTTCTTT. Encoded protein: CASRGGTGTMNTEAFF.